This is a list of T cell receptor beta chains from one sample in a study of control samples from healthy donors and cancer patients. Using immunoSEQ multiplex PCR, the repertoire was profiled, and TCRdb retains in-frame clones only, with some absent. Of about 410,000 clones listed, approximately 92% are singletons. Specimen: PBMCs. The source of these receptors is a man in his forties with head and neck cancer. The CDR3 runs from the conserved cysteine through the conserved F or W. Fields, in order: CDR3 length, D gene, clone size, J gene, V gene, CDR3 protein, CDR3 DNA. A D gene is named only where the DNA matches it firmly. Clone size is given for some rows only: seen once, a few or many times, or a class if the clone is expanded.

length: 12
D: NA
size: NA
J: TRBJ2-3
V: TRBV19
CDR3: CASSMGTDTQYF
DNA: TGTGCCAGTAGTATGGGCACAGATACGCAGTATTTT

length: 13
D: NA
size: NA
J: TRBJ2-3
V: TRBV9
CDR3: CASSPDYKDTQYF
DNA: TGTGCCAGCAGCCCCGACTACAAGGATACGCAGTATTTT

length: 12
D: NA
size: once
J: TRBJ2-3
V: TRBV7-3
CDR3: CASSLGTDTQYF
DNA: TGTGCCAGCAGCTTAGGGACAGATACGCAGTATTTT

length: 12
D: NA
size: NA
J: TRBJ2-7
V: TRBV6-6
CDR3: CASSTLSYEQYF
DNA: TGTGCCAGCTCGACACTCTCCTACGAGCAGTACTTC

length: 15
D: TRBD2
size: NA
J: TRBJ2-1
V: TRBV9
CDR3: CASSAGTSFYNEQFF
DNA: TGTGCCAGCAGCGCCGGGACTAGCTTCTACAATGAGCAGTTCTTC

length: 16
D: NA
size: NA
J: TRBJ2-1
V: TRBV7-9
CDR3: CASSPETGSRINEQFF
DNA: TGTGCCAGCAGCCCCGAAACAGGAAGCCGGATCAATGAGCAGTTCTTC

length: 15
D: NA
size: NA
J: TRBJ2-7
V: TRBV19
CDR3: CATTEGQKSSYEQYF
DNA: TGTGCCACAACGGAGGGACAAAAAAGCTCCTACGAGCAGTACTTC

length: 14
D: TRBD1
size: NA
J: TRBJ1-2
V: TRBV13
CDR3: CASSLSEGALGYTF
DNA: TGTGCCAGCAGCCTTTCCGAGGGGGCGCTTGGCTACACCTTC

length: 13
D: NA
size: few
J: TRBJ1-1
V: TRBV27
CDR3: CASSPWLNTEAFF
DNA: TGTGCCAGCAGCCCGTGGCTGAACACTGAAGCTTTCTTT

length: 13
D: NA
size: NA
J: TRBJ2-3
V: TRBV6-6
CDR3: CASSWGSTDTQYF
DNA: TGTGCCAGCAGTTGGGGAAGCACAGATACGCAGTATTTT

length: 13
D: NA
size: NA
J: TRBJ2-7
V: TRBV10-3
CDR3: CAISEGSSYEQYF
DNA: TGTGCCATCAGTGAGGGCAGCTCCTACGAGCAGTACTTC

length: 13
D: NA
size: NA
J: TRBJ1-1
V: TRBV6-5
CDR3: CAIKVQPNTEAFF
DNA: TGTGCCATCAAAGTACAGCCGAACACTGAAGCTTTCTTT

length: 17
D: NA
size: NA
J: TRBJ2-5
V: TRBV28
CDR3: CASRHLELGDYQETQYF
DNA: TGTGCCAGCAGGCACCTTGAACTAGGAGATTACCAAGAGACCCAGTACTTC

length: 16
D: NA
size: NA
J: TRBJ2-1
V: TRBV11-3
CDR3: CASSLGSTRSYNEQFF
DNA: TGTGCCAGCAGCTTAGGCTCTACCCGTTCCTACAATGAGCAGTTCTTC

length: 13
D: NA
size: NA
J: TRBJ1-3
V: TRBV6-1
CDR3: CASSEGGGNTIYF
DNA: TGTGCCAGCAGTGAGGGTGGTGGAAACACCATATATTTT

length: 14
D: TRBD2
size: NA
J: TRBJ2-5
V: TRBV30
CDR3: CAWTRSAGGETQYF
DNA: TGTGCCTGGACCCGGTCCGCGGGAGGAGAGACCCAGTACTTC

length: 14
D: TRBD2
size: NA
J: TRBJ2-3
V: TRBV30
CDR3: CAWRGLASSDTQYF
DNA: TGTGCCTGGAGGGGACTAGCGAGCTCAGATACGCAGTATTTT

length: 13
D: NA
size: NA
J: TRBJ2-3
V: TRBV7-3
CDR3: CASSLTRGSGEYF
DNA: TGTGCCAGCAGCTTAACGAGGGGGTCCGGGGAATATTTT

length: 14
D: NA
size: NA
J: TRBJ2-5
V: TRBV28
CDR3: CASSLDSPQETQYF
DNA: TGTGCCAGCAGTTTGGACTCCCCCCAAGAGACCCAGTACTTC

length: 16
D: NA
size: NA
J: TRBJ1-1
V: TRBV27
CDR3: CASSPLLGPENTEAFF
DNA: TGTGCCAGCAGTCCTTTGCTGGGGCCCGAGAACACTGAAGCTTTCTTT

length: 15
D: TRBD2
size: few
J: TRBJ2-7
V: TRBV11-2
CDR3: CASSFSTSGGYEQYF
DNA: TGTGCCAGCAGCTTCTCGACTAGCGGGGGCTACGAGCAGTACTTC

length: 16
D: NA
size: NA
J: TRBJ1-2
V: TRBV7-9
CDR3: CASSPRGLGASYGYTF
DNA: TGTGCCAGCAGCCCCAGGGGCCTGGGGGCCTCCTATGGCTACACCTTC

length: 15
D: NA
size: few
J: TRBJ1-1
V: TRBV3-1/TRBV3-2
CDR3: CASRLRGLLLDEAFF
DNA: TGTGCCAGCAGGTTACGCGGACTACTACTAGACGAAGCTTTCTTT

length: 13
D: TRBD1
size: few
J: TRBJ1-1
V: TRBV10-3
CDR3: CAIKGGADTEAFF
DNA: TGTGCCATCAAAGGGGGCGCCGACACTGAAGCTTTCTTT

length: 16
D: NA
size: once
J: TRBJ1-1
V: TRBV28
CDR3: CASSLYQLGANTEAFF
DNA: TGTGCCAGCAGTTTATATCAGCTGGGGGCGAACACTGAAGCTTTCTTT

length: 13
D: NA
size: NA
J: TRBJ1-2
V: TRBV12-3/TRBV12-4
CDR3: CASSLDGNYGYTF
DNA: TGTGCCAGCAGTTTAGATGGGAACTATGGCTACACCTTC

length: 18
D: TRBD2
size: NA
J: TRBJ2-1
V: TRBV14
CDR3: CASSPTIGLAREKNEQFF
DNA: TGTGCCAGCAGCCCGACGATCGGACTAGCCCGGGAGAAGAATGAGCAGTTCTTC

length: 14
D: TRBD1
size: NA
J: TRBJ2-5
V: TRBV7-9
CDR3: CASSPGTVQETQYF
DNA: TGTGCCAGCAGCCCTGGGACAGTTCAAGAGACCCAGTACTTC

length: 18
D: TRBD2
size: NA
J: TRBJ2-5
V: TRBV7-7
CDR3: CASSLALGTSGRRETQYF
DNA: TGTGCTAGCAGCTTAGCGCTCGGGACTAGCGGGAGAAGAGAGACCCAGTACTTC

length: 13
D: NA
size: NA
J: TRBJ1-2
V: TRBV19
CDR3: CASSIEAGDGYTF
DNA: TGTGCCAGTAGTATAGAGGCGGGGGATGGCTACACCTTC

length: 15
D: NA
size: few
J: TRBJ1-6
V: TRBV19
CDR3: CASSSRDSYNSPLHF
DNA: TGTGCCAGTAGTTCCCGGGACTCCTATAATTCACCCCTCCACTTT

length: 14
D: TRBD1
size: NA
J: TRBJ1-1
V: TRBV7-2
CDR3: CASSLRDRNTEAFF
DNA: TGTGCCAGCAGCTTACGGGACAGGAACACTGAAGCTTTCTTT

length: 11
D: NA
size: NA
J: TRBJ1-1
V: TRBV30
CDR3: CAWSQSTEAFF
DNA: TGTGCCTGGAGTCAGTCCACTGAAGCTTTCTTT

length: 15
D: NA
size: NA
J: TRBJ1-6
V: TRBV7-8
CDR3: CASSSEGLQGSPLHF
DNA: TGTGCCAGCAGCTCAGAGGGCCTCCAGGGCTCACCCCTCCACTTT

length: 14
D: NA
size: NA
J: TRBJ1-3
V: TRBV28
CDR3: CASSFLHPGNTIYF
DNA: TGTGCCAGCAGTTTCTTACACCCTGGAAACACCATATATTTT

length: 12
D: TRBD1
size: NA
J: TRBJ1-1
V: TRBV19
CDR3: CATRTGHTEAFF
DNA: TGTGCCACACGGACAGGGCACACTGAAGCTTTCTTT

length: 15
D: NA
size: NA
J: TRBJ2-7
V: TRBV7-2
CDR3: CASSLVGGESYEQYF
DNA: TGTGCCAGCAGCTTAGTTGGCGGCGAGTCCTACGAGCAGTACTTC

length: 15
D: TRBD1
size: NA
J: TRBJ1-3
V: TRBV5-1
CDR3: CASSPAGTGVYTIYF
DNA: TGCGCCAGCAGCCCGGCGGGGACAGGGGTATACACCATATATTTT

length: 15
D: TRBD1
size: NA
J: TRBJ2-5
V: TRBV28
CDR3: CASSFFRGLQETQYF
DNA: TGTGCCAGCAGTTTCTTCAGGGGGCTCCAAGAGACCCAGTACTTC

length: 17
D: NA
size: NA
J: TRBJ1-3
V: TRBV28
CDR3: CASSVVGGADSGNTIYF
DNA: TGTGCCAGCAGTGTCGTCGGGGGGGCGGACTCTGGAAACACCATATATTTT